A selection of T cell receptor beta chains follows, all from one sample in a study of T-cell reconstitution after alpha-beta-depleted transplantation in children. One entry per CDR3 protein results from TCRdb running MiXCR on the PCR reads. Here the sample spans approximately 800,000 distinct CDR3 sequences, about 15% being singletons. The material was PBMCs, mostly from graft donor cells, obtained 360 days after TCRalphabeta/CD19-depleted stem cell transplant. These receptors all come from a male patient under 18 who had a stem cell transplant for acute lymphoblastic leukemia, so the T cells may come from the graft donor. The CDR3 runs from the conserved cysteine through the conserved F or W. Each record gives: D gene, CDR3 length, J gene, clone size, V gene, CDR3 DNA, CDR3 protein. The D gene is left open where the match is weak. Clone sizes are given selectively: once, few, many, or a class where the clone is expanded.

TRBD1,15,TRBJ2-7,many,TRBV7-8,TGTGCCAGCAGCTTTCCCGGACAGGGAAACTACGAGCAGTACTTC,CASSFPGQGNYEQYF
TRBD2,13,TRBJ2-5,few,TRBV20-1,TGCAGTGCTTCCGGACTAGCGGGAGAGACCCAGTACTTC,CSASGLAGETQYF
TRBD1,12,TRBJ1-1,-,TRBV7-9,TGTGCCAGCAGCGCCGGGACAGGGTTGGCTTTCTTT,CASSAGTGLAFF
-,15,TRBJ2-3,-,TRBV7-7,TGTGCCAGCAGCTTAGGAGGGGCCATCACAGATACGCAGTATTTT,CASSLGGAITDTQYF
TRBD1,16,TRBJ1-6,few,TRBV18,TGTGCCAGCTCACCAGGGAGGACAGGGTATAATTCACCCCTCCACTTT,CASSPGRTGYNSPLHF
-,14,TRBJ1-4,-,TRBV5-1,TGCGCCAGCAGCAGGACACCGACCCGTGAAAAACTGTTTTTT,CASSRTPTREKLFF
-,19,TRBJ2-7,-,TRBV4-2,TGTGCCAGCAGCCCGTGGTTCGATTGGGGGACGGGGACCTCCTACGAGCAGTACTTC,CASSPWFDWGTGTSYEQYF
TRBD2,16,TRBJ2-3,-,TRBV20-1,TGCAGTGCTACGGGACTAGCGGAATTTAGCACAGATACGCAGTATTTT,CSATGLAEFSTDTQYF
-,14,TRBJ2-2,many,TRBV12-3/TRBV12-4,TGTGCCAGCACCACGAGGCATGACACCGGGGAGCTGTTTTTT,CASTTRHDTGELFF
-,13,TRBJ2-1,-,TRBV30,TGTGCCTGGAATTCCGGGACCCACAATGAGCAGTTCTTC,CAWNSGTHNEQFF
TRBD1,17,TRBJ2-3,few,TRBV5-1,TGCGCCAGCAGCTCGGGACAGGGGGCCCCTAGCACAGATACGCAGTATTTT,CASSSGQGAPSTDTQYF
-,13,TRBJ1-2,few,TRBV25-1,TGTGCCAGCAGATCCGGGACACCCTATGGCTACACCTTC,CASRSGTPYGYTF
-,14,TRBJ2-1,-,TRBV7-3,TGTGCCAGCAGCTTAAGTGTCACCTACAATGAGCAGTTCTTC,CASSLSVTYNEQFF
TRBD2,13,TRBJ2-7,few,TRBV5-1,TGCGCCAGCAGCCAAAGCGGGAGTGACGAGCAGTACTTC,CASSQSGSDEQYF
-,15,TRBJ2-2,many,TRBV7-9,TGTGCCAGCAGCTTAGGGACAATTCTCACCGGGGAGCTGTTTTTT,CASSLGTILTGELFF
-,13,TRBJ2-3,-,TRBV10-3,TGTGCCGTAAATAATATGGGCACAGATACGCAGTATTTT,CAVNNMGTDTQYF
TRBD2,17,TRBJ2-2,many,TRBV5-1,TGCGCCAGCAGCCCGGGACTAGCGGGACTTAACACCGGGGAGCTGTTTTTT,CASSPGLAGLNTGELFF
-,15,TRBJ1-1,few,TRBV5-1,TGCGCCAGCAGCTTGGGTCCGGGGGCCCGAACTGAACCTTTCTTT,CASSLGPGARTEPFF
-,12,TRBJ1-1,-,TRBV7-9,TGTGCCAGCAGTCCAAGGGGTTCTGAAGCTTTCTTT,CASSPRGSEAFF
-,13,TRBJ2-5,many,TRBV10-3,TGTGCCATCGGGCAGCCCCCCCAAGAGACCCAGTACTTC,CAIGQPPQETQYF
TRBD1,13,TRBJ1-1,-,TRBV2,TGTGCCAGCAGTGACGACAGGGTTACTGAAGCTTTCTTT,CASSDDRVTEAFF
TRBD2,16,TRBJ2-3,-,TRBV10-3,TGTGCCATCAGTGAGGGGGTAGCGGGATTCACAGATACGCAGTATTTT,CAISEGVAGFTDTQYF
-,15,TRBJ1-5,few,TRBV12-3/TRBV12-4,TGTGCCAGCAGTTTAGTCCTGGGGAGCAATCAGCCCCAGCATTTT,CASSLVLGSNQPQHF
-,15,TRBJ2-5,few,TRBV7-9,TGTGCCAGCAGTCAGCTAGCTGGTCCGTTGGAGACCCAGTACTTC,CASSQLAGPLETQYF
TRBD2,17,TRBJ2-1,few,TRBV4-1,TGCGCCAGCAGCCATCTCGCGACTAGCGGAGCCTACAATGAGCAGTTCTTC,CASSHLATSGAYNEQFF
TRBD1,16,TRBJ1-1,-,TRBV5-1,TGCGCCAGCAGCTCCGGGACAGTCCTCGGGGACACTGAAGCTTTCTTT,CASSSGTVLGDTEAFF
TRBD1,13,TRBJ1-1,many,TRBV29-1,TGCAGCGTTTCGGGACAGCCGAACACTGAAGCTTTCTTT,CSVSGQPNTEAFF
-,15,TRBJ1-1,-,TRBV12-3/TRBV12-4,TGTGCCAGCAGTTTAGCGGGACACCCGAACACTGAAGCTTTCTTT,CASSLAGHPNTEAFF
TRBD2,15,TRBJ2-3,-,TRBV7-8,TGTGCCAGCAGCACGGGGACTAGCGGCAAAGATACGCAGTATTTT,CASSTGTSGKDTQYF
-,16,TRBJ2-2,-,TRBV5-1,TGCGCCAGCAGCTTAGACCCGGGAGCTAACACCGGGGAGCTGTTTTTT,CASSLDPGANTGELFF
TRBD2,15,TRBJ2-5,-,TRBV4-1,TGCGCCAGCAGCCAAGTTTTAATAGCGGGAGAGACCCAGTACTTC,CASSQVLIAGETQYF
TRBD2,14,TRBJ2-5,-,TRBV9,TGTGCCAGCAGCTCGCGACTAGCGCAAGAGACCCAGTACTTC,CASSSRLAQETQYF
-,13,TRBJ2-5,many,TRBV25-1,TGTGCCAGCAGTGAAGTACAAGTCGAGACCCAGTACTTC,CASSEVQVETQYF
TRBD1,15,TRBJ1-1,-,TRBV3-1,TGTGCCAGCAGCCCGGGACAGGCCCGCGCTCTCGTGGCTTTCTTT,CASSPGQARALVAFF
-,13,TRBJ2-1,-,TRBV20-1,TGCAGTGCTTACGGCAGCTCCTACAATGAGCAGTTCTTC,CSAYGSSYNEQFF
-,17,TRBJ1-1,-,TRBV25-1,TGTGCCAGCAGTGAATATTGGAGCAGGGGCCTAAACACTGAAGCTTTCTTT,CASSEYWSRGLNTEAFF
-,15,TRBJ2-1,few,TRBV11-3,TGTGCCAGCAGCTCCAGGACTGGGCCCTACAATGAGCAGTTCTTC,CASSSRTGPYNEQFF
TRBD2,16,TRBJ2-1,many,TRBV11-2,TGTGCCAGCAGCTCCTCGACTAGCGGGAGTAACTCTGAGCAGTTCTTC,CASSSSTSGSNSEQFF
-,14,TRBJ1-2,-,TRBV20-1,TGCAGTGCTAGAGATCTTGTCAGGGTCGGTGGCTACACCTTC,CSARDLVRVGGYTF
TRBD2,17,TRBJ2-1,many,TRBV29-1,TGCAGCGTAGTGGGTGGGACTAGCGGGATAGGATACAATGAGCAGTTCTTC,CSVVGGTSGIGYNEQFF
-,15,TRBJ2-1,-,TRBV5-1,TGCGCCAGCAGCTTACTAGCCCCTTGGATAAATGAGCAGTTCTTC,CASSLLAPWINEQFF
TRBD1,13,TRBJ2-5,many,TRBV5-1,TGCGCCAGCAGCTTGCAGGGGGAAGAGACCCAGTACTTC,CASSLQGEETQYF
-,12,TRBJ2-1,few,TRBV20-1,TGCAGTGCGAGTAGACAGTACAATGAGCAGTTCTTC,CSASRQYNEQFF
-,15,TRBJ1-1,-,TRBV28,TGTGCCAGCCCCCCGGGACCGGGGGGAGGAGGTGAAGCTTTCTTT,CASPPGPGGGGEAFF
-,14,TRBJ2-3,few,TRBV20-1,TGCAGTGCTTCGGAGGCCGGGGAGTCAGATACGCAGTATTTT,CSASEAGESDTQYF
TRBD2,20,TRBJ2-6,-,TRBV4-2,TGTGCCAGCAGCCAAGATAGGACTAGCGGGAGCGTTTCTGGGGCCAACGTCCTGACTTTC,CASSQDRTSGSVSGANVLTF
-,15,TRBJ1-2,-,TRBV29-1,TGCAGCGTTGGGGCAGGGACCTATACTAACTATGGCTACACCTTC,CSVGAGTYTNYGYTF
-,15,TRBJ2-2,few,TRBV18,TGTGCCAGCTCACCATCGCCTAGATGGGCCGGGGAGCTGTTTTTT,CASSPSPRWAGELFF
-,17,TRBJ2-3,few,TRBV24-1,TGTGCCACCAGTGGAGACCTTGGTCCGAGGGGTACAGATACGCAGTATTTT,CATSGDLGPRGTDTQYF
TRBD2,14,TRBJ2-7,few,TRBV7-9,TGTGCCAGCAGCTATTCTAGCGGGAGGAACGAGCAGTACTTC,CASSYSSGRNEQYF
-,16,TRBJ2-4,-,TRBV3-1,TGTGCCAGCAGCCCCCGGACCCGTAGCGCCAAAAACATTCAGTACTTC,CASSPRTRSAKNIQYF